Here is one TCR beta chain with its context. The entry originates in a study of blood T cell repertoires in COVID-19. Assay: immunoSEQ multiplex PCR; the TCRdb copy retains only in-frame clones and omits some. The sample lists approximately 100,000 clones, approximately 85% seen once, with about 5% in the top ten. The sequence came from a man aged 55 to 70 with acute or convalescent COVID-19. Sequencing was done on a sample of peripheral blood.

The CDR3 bases are TGTGCCAGCAGCCAAGGTTTTCCAGGGGTCTCACCCCTCCACTTT. Encoded protein: CASSQGFPGVSPLHF. The rearrangement uses TRBV3-1 (or the pseudogene TRBV3-2) and TRBJ1-6, with D possibly being TRBD1 (6 bases). The CDR3 has 15 amino acids. The V and J ends lost 1 base and 10 bases respectively, with 14 bases between them. Looked up from germline, CDR1 is LGHDT and CDR2 is YNNKEL (reference sequence).